This T cell receptor beta chain derives from a study of shared clonotypes between healthy human individuals. The wider study: Per donor, CD8 memory used one plate, CD8 naive used two, CD4 memory used three and CD4 naive used three.

TCRdb's copy holds only in-frame clones and misses some; the assay was immunoSEQ multiplex PCR. The data show some 2.1 million clones, with 85% to 95% seen just once and roughly 0.13% held by the top ten. Germline V gene data show CDR1 as MGHDK and CDR2 as SYGVNS. V was cut by 6 bases and J by 9 bases, with 10 bases left in between. The CDR3 loop spans 11 amino acids. The clonotype comes from a man between 18 and 35 years old in good health. The specimen was naive CD4+ T cells sorted from blood. Stated subset: CD45RA+ positively selected. V is TRBV25-1 and J is TRBJ2-3; D perhaps matches TRBD2 (5 bases). The CDR3 DNA reads TGTGCCAGCAGCCCTAGCAGCACGCAGTATTTT. It specifies CASSPSSTQYF.